The 19 T cell receptor beta chains presented below share a single source sample, sequenced in a study of OX40 agonist ivuxolimab in advanced cancers. Data came from immunoSEQ multiplex PCR; TCRdb stores just in-frame clones and leaves some out. The table has nearly 80,000 clones, around 90% seen once. The starting material was CD4+ or CD8+ T cells sorted from blood, obtained in a trial of the OX40 agonist ivuxolimab. These receptors came from an adult with an advanced solid tumor such as melanoma, head and neck, liver or kidney cancer.

This clone was seen just once. Here the CDR3 DNA reads TGTGCCAGTAGTAGCGGCGGGGGCCCCTACGAGCAGTACTTC. Translating it yields CASSSGGGPYEQYF. The V and J genes are TRBV19 and TRBJ2-7; tentative D call: TRBD2 (7 bases). This CDR3 spans 14 amino acids. Trimming shortened V by 4 bases and J by 2 bases, and 12 bases separated the two germline ends. Germline V gives CDR1 LNHDA, CDR2 SQIVND (reference sequence).

In its sample, this clone was seen once. The chain combines TRBV7-2 with TRBJ2-2; TRBD2 matches at 12 bases. CDR3 length: 16 residues. Germline V gene sequence: CDR1 SGHTA, CDR2 FQGNSA. V lost 5 bases to trimming and J lost 5 bases; unmatched junction nucleotides: 6. CDR3 in amino acids: CASSARLAGVTGELFF. The CDR3, as DNA: TGTGCCAGCAGCGCGCGACTAGCGGGAGTTACCGGGGAGCTGTTTTTT.

This rearrangement joins TRBV29-1 to TRBJ2-3; maybe TRBD1 (6 bases). The CDR3 loop spans 15 amino acids. V lost 7 bases and J lost 1, with 18 bases in between. Germline V gene data show CDR1 as SQVTM and CDR2 as ANQGSEA. The CDR3 is CSATLGAGGTDTQYF. In DNA form, the CDR3 reads TGCAGCGCAACACTAGGGGCAGGGGGCACAGATACGCAGTATTTT.

The chain uses TRBV9 and TRBJ2-7; TRBD2 might be the D (6 bases). Trimming took off 2 bases at V and 2 bases at J, with 11 bases between the two ends. This CDR3 has 14 residues. Germline V lookup: CDR1 SGDLS, CDR2 YYNGEE. The CDR3 nucleotides are TGTGCCAGCAGCGTCGGGACTGGCACCTACGAGCAGTACTTC. Protein product: CASSVGTGTYEQYF.

This clone came up a few times. The chain links TRBV27 to TRBJ1-2, with D unclear. This CDR3 contains 13 residues. Germline CDR1 reads MNHEY; CDR2 reads SMNVEV (reference sequence). V lost 6 bases, J lost 2 bases, and 10 bases lay in between. In DNA, the CDR3 is TGTGCCAGCAGGGGAGGAGTAAACTATGGCTACACCTTC. Protein sequence: CASRGGVNYGYTF.

As for this clone: An end of the junction differs from the germline gene, which may be a read error. The chain carries TRBV7-7 and TRBJ2-5; the match to TRBD2 covers 12 bases. Germline V CDR1 and CDR2: SSHAT, FNYEAQ (reference sequence). The CDR3 has 15 amino acids. The CDR3 sequence: CASSPQGLAGETQYF. Here the CDR3 DNA reads TGTGCTAGCAGCCCCCAGGGACTAGCGGGAGAGACCCAGTACTTC. Variable domain in full (rest from reference TRBV7-7 and TRBJ2-5): GAGVSQSPRYKVTKRGQDVTLRCDPISSHATLYWYQQALGQGPEFLTYFNYEAQPDKSGLPSDRFSAERPEGSISTLTIQRTEQRDSAMYRCASSPQGLAGETQYFGPGTRLLVL.

V and J are TRBV19 and TRBJ1-5; D uncertain. This CDR3 region has 12 residues. Trimming pared 5 bases from V and 6 bases from J, leaving 8 bases between. CDR1 LNHDA and CDR2 SQIVND come from the germline V gene (reference sequence). The CDR3 coding sequence is TGTGCCAGTAGTCGGGATTTTCAGCCCCAGCATTTT. Translating gives CASSRDFQPQHF.

The J gene is TRBJ2-1, the V gene TRBV6-5; the match to TRBD1 covers 8 bases. The CDR3 sequence is 15 residues long. Per the germline V gene, CDR1 is MNHEY and CDR2 is SVGAGI. Trimming removed 7 bases from V and 5 bases from J; junction bases left unmatched: 10. CDR3 nucleotide sequence: TGTGCCAGCACCCCCAGGGGGCGAATAAACAATGAGCAGTTCTTC. As protein: CASTPRGRINNEQFF.

The chain couples TRBV28 to TRBJ2-5, with 9 bases aligning to TRBD1. The J call may be incorrect, as the DNA end agrees better with TRBJ2-7. The CDR3 is made up of 14 amino acids. The germline gives CDR1 MDHEN, CDR2 SYDVKM. In nucleotides, the CDR3 is TGTGCCAGCAGCCCCGGGACAGGGATGTACGAGCAGTACTTC. It specifies CASSPGTGMYEQYF.

The rearrangement joins TRBV27 to TRBJ2-1, with 12 bases matching TRBD2. The length of the CDR3 is 16 residues. CDR1 and CDR2 from the germline V gene are MNHEY and SMNVEV (reference sequence). With V trimmed by 3 bases and J by 8 bases, 8 bases remained unmatched. CDR3 DNA sequence: TGTGCCAGCAGTTTTCTACTAGCGGGAGGAGGGCATGAGCAGTTCTTC. Translation gives CASSFLLAGGGHEQFF.

The V call is TRBV2, the J call TRBJ2-1, with D unresolved. The CDR3 runs to 15 residues. The germline gives CDR1 SNHLY, CDR2 FYNNEI. Trimming took 5 bases from V and 0 from J, leaving 11 bases between them. Here the CDR3 reads CASSYLGPSYNEQFF. Written as DNA, the CDR3 is TGTGCCAGCAGTTACTTAGGCCCCTCCTACAATGAGCAGTTCTTC. The whole variable domain, filled in from reference TRBV2 and TRBJ2-1, reads EPEVTQTPSHQVTQMGQEVILRCVPISNHLYFYWYRQILGQKVEFLVSFYNNEISEKSEIFDDQFSVERPDGSNFTLKIRSTKLEDSAMYFCASSYLGPSYNEQFFGPGTRLTVL.

The chain recombines TRBV6-5 with TRBJ1-6, with D tentatively TRBD1 (5 bases). The V and J ends lost 6 bases and 7 bases respectively, with 16 bases between them. This CDR3 contains 15 residues. The germline CDR1 and CDR2 sequences are MNHEY and SVGAGI. Here the CDR3 reads CASRKDTSWNSPLHF. Written as DNA, the CDR3 is TGTGCCAGCAGGAAGGACACCTCTTGGAATTCACCCCTCCACTTT.

This chain connects TRBV27 to TRBJ2-4, with D possibly called TRBD1 or TRBD2 (5 bases each). V was pared by 6 bases and J by 0 bases, with 9 bases between. From germline, CDR1 is MNHEY and CDR2 SMNVEV (reference sequence). The CDR3 has 14 amino acids. The CDR3 loop reads CASRGPLAKNIQYF. The CDR3 DNA is TGTGCCAGCAGGGGACCACTAGCCAAAAACATTCAGTACTTC.

Details on this clone: One end of the junction does not line up with germline, which may come from a read error. This chain connects TRBV27 to TRBJ2-7; 14 bases align to TRBD2. Germline V gives CDR1 MNHEY, CDR2 SMNVEV (reference sequence). The CDR3 consists of 16 residues. In nucleotides, the CDR3 is TGTGCCAGCAGCTCCTGGACTAGCGGGAGGTCCTCCGAGCAGTACTTC. This translates into CASSSWTSGRSSEQYF.

The chain recombines TRBV5-8 with TRBJ2-7; 10 bases align to TRBD2. J was trimmed by 5 bases and V by 7 bases; bases with no gene match: 3. This CDR3 is 12 amino acids long. Germline V CDR1 and CDR2: SGHTS, YDEGEE. The CDR3 bases are TGTGCCAGCGCCGGGACTAGCGACGAGCAGTACTTC. Its protein product is CASAGTSDEQYF.

The V and J genes are TRBV2 and TRBJ2-5; TRBD2 aligns across 14 bases. The germline gives CDR1 SNHLY, CDR2 FYNNEI. V lost 7 bases to trimming and J lost 5 bases; unmatched junction nucleotides: 9. The CDR3 has 16 residues. CDR3 coding DNA: TGTGCCAGCACCCAGACTAGCGGGAGGGCCGGGGAGACCCAGTACTTC. Its translation: CASTQTSGRAGETQYF.

V is TRBV7-9 and J is TRBJ2-7; 7 positions match TRBD2. Germline CDR1 SEHNR, CDR2 FQNEAQ (reference sequence). Unmatched junction bases numbered 11, after V lost 3 bases and J lost 0 bases. The CDR3 consists of 17 residues. CDR3 loop: CASSFYRLAESSYEQYF. In DNA, the CDR3 is TGTGCCAGCAGCTTCTACCGTCTAGCGGAATCCTCCTACGAGCAGTACTTC.

J is TRBJ2-2 and V is TRBV9; D ambiguous. The V gene lost 4 bases and the J gene lost 4 bases, with 17 bases spanning the gap. CDR1 SGDLS and CDR2 YYNGEE come from the germline V gene. The CDR3 is 16 amino acids. This CDR3 reads CASSPELMGFTGELFF. CDR3 nucleotide sequence: TGTGCCAGCAGCCCAGAGTTGATGGGATTCACCGGGGAGCTGTTTTTT. The whole variable domain, filled in from reference TRBV9 and TRBJ2-2, reads DSGVTQTPKHLITATGQRVTLRCSPRSGDLSVYWYQQSLDQGLQFLIQYYNGEERAKGNILERFSAQQFPDLHSELNLSSLELGDSALYFCASSPELMGFTGELFFGEGSRLTVL.

The chain is built from TRBV25-1 and TRBJ2-3, with D tentatively TRBD2 (6 bases). Trimming took off 4 bases at V and 4 bases at J, with 9 bases between the two ends. The length of the CDR3 is 13 residues. The germline gives CDR1 MGHDK, CDR2 SYGVNS. DNA for the CDR3: TGTGCCAGCAGTGTCGAGCGGGCAGATACGCAGTATTTT. Translation: CASSVERADTQYF.